The clone carrying this TCR beta chain was picked up many times. Primers: 60 Vbeta forward and 13 Jbeta reverse. The protocol was immunoSEQ multiplex PCR, while the TCRdb copy is restricted to in-frame clones and leaves out a portion. The sample carries more than 90,000 clones, about four fifths recorded once. This specimen belongs to a study of cytomegalovirus exposure and HLA in healthy donors. Germline CDR1 is ENHRY and CDR2 is SYGVKD. V dropped 6 bases and J dropped 3; count of bases not matched to a gene: 5. The CDR3 extends over 13 amino acids. The sample comprised PBMCs. The sequence derives from a human donor in good health. The V and J genes are TRBV10-3 and TRBJ2-7; 7 nucleotides match TRBD1. The CDR3 here is CAISGDSDYEQYF. The CDR3 coding sequence is TGTGCCATCAGCGGGGACAGCGACTACGAGCAGTACTTC.